This T cell receptor beta chain comes out of a study of blood T cell repertoires in COVID-19. In germline, CDR1 is LNHDA, CDR2 SQIVND (reference sequence). This CDR3 has 15 residues. Trimming removed 5 bases at V and 2 bases at J, with 15 bases between. Only in-frame clones appear in the TCRdb table, and some are missing; sequencing was by immunoSEQ multiplex PCR. The top ten hold 0.87% of the sample, which has about 250,000 clones, around 82% seen once. The receptor was derived from a human donor with COVID-19, enrolled during active disease. The donor label of this sample is uncertain. The V gene is TRBV19, the J gene TRBJ1-2; D uncertain. The sample was peripheral blood. CDR3 nucleotides: TGTGCCAGTAGTGGGCCTTACAGCGGCAACTATGGCTACACCTTC. It codes for CASSGPYSGNYGYTF.